Below, one TCR beta chain is given with its context. The sample originates from a study of OX40 agonist ivuxolimab in advanced cancers. Study summary: 30% to 40% of patients had received prior checkpoint inhibitor therapy.

Germline CDR1 SGHNT, CDR2 YYREEE (reference sequence). V was pared by 1 base and J by 0 bases, with 7 bases between. This CDR3 comprises 15 residues. Sequencing was performed with immunoSEQ multiplex PCR; in TCRdb, only in-frame clones are kept and a portion is missing. The sample holds about 33,000 clones, roughly 83% seen once. This specimen was CD4+ or CD8+ T cells sorted from blood, taken in a trial of the OX40 agonist ivuxolimab. The chain combines TRBV5-4 with TRBJ2-2, with D perhaps TRBD1 (5 bases). The receptor was isolated from an adult with an advanced solid tumor such as melanoma, head and neck, liver or kidney cancer. The CDR3 protein is CASSLTGSNTGELFF. The CDR3 nucleotides read TGTGCCAGCAGCTTGACAGGATCGAACACCGGGGAGCTGTTTTTT.